Listed here are 3 T cell receptor beta chains from one sample, sequenced in a study of CD8+CD57+ T cells in acquired aplastic anemia. Both TCR beta VDJ combination and CDR3 sequence profiling were carried out. Genomic DNA was the template for this profiling. A single record per CDR3 protein comes from TCRdb applying MiXCR to the reads. The sample holds more than 150,000 distinct CDR3 sequences, 45% to 50% seen once. The sample taken for sequencing was sorted CD4+, CD8+, or CD8+CD57+ T cells (not recorded which) from PBMCs. The receptors were gathered from a human donor in good health.

The V gene is TRBV27, the J gene TRBJ1-4; TRBD1 is a possible D gene (6 bases). CDR1 and CDR2 from the germline V gene are MNHEY and SMNVEV (reference sequence). The CDR3 runs to 15 residues. Trimming cost V 5 bases and J 8 bases, with 18 bases left between them. In DNA, the CDR3 is TGTGCCAGCAGTCCCAGGGGCCCCGCCTTCGAAAAACTGTTTTTT. Amino acids: CASSPRGPAFEKLFF.

Remarks on this clonotype: This CDR3 is missing its conserved last phenylalanine or tryptophan, likely due to a read error. This chain's CDR3 is CSARTESYEQYL. CDR3 coding DNA: TGCAGTGCTAGAACAGAGTCCTACGAGCAGTACCTC. This chain uses TRBV20-1 with TRBJ2-7; D gene unclear. Germline loops: CDR1 DFQATT, CDR2 SNEGSKA (reference sequence). CDR3 length equals 12 residues. Trimming stripped 2 bases from V and 1 base from J, with 6 bases between.

This clonotype showed up many times. The DNA of the CDR3 is TGTGCCAGCAGTGCTAGTCGGCTAGCGGGAAGTAATGAGCAGTTCTTC. Amino acid sequence: CASSASRLAGSNEQFF. V usage is TRBV2 and J usage is TRBJ2-1; 9 nucleotides line up with TRBD2. Germline V CDR1 and CDR2: SNHLY, FYNNEI. The J segment lost 7 bases and the V segment lost 4 bases, leaving 11 bases of the junction unmatched. There are 16 residues in the CDR3.